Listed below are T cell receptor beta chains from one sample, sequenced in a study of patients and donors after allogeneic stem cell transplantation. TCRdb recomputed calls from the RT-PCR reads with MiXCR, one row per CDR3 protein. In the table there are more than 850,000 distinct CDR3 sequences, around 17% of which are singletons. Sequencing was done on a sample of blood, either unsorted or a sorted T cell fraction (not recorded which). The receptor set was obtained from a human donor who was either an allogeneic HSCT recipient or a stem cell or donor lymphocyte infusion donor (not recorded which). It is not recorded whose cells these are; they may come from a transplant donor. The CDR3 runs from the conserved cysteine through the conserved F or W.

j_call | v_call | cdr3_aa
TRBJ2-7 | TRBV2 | CASSEVAGDGKQYF
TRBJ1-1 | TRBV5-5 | CARGAEAFF
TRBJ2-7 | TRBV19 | CASSTEDRPSYEQYF
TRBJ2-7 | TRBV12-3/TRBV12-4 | CASRRRGSSYEQYF
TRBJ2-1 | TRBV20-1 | CSARVRATYNEQFF
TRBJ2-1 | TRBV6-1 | CASTREGAPYNEQFF
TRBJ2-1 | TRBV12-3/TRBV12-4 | CASSLRGTHNEQFF
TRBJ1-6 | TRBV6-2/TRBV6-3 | CASSPRPGDSPLHF
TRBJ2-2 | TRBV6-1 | CASTLGTSGNTGELFF
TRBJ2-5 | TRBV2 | CASSASSGGGETQYF
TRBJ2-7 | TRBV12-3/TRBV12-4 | CASSPLGRSGVHEQYF
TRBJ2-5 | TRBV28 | CASRDRQGSRQETQYF
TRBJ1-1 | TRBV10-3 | CATRGEDTEAFF
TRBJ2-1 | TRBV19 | CASSMRVAAYNEQFF
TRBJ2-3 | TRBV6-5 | CASSYVGTTDTQYF
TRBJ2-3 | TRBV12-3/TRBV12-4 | CASRYSGTSTDTQYF
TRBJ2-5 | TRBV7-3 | CASSLQGGPETQYF
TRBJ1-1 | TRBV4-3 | CASSQKGQGTEAFF
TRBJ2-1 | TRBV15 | CATSMQGRNEQFF
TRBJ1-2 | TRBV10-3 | CATSPGGVNYGYTF
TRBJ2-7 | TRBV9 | CASSVAGDLYEQYF
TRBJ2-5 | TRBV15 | CATSEGMGGVETQYF